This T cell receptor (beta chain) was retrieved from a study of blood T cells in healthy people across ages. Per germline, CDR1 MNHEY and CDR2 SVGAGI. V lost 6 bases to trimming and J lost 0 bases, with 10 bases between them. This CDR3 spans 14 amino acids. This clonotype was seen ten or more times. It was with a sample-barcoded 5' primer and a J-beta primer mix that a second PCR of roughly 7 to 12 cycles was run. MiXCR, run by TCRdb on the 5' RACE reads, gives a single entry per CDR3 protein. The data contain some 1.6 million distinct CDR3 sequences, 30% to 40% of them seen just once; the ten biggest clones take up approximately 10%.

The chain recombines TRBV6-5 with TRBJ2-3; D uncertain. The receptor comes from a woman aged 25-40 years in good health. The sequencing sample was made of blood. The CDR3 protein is CASSLYSSTDTQYF. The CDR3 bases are TGTGCCAGCAGCCTCTACTCTAGCACAGATACGCAGTATTTT.